This is a list of T cell receptor beta chains from one sample in a study of cytomegalovirus exposure and HLA in healthy donors. This table comes from immunoSEQ multiplex PCR, and its TCRdb copy is limited to in-frame clones, with some not included. The table lists 200,000 to 250,000 clones, around 73% of them singletons. The specimen was PBMCs. Receptors were obtained from a male donor in good health and CMV-seronegative. Each CDR3 is given with its conserved first and last residue. Each record gives: D gene, clone size, J gene, V gene, CDR3 protein, CDR3 DNA. D genes are given only for firm matches. Clone size is shown for a subset of rows, as once, few, many or a class of expanded clone.

D gene: TRBD2; clone size: .; J gene: TRBJ2-7; V gene: TRBV5-1; CDR3 protein: CASSKGLAGVLIAYEQYF; CDR3 DNA: TGCGCCAGCAGTAAAGGACTAGCGGGAGTCCTAATCGCCTACGAGCAGTACTTC
D gene: TRBD2; clone size: .; J gene: TRBJ2-1; V gene: TRBV28; CDR3 protein: CASSSWTSGSNEQFF; CDR3 DNA: TGTGCCAGCAGTTCCTGGACTAGCGGGAGCAATGAGCAGTTCTTC
D gene: TRBD1; clone size: .; J gene: TRBJ1-5; V gene: TRBV10-3; CDR3 protein: CAISLDRGSQPQHF; CDR3 DNA: TGTGCCATCAGCCTAGACAGGGGGAGTCAGCCCCAGCATTTT
D gene: .; clone size: .; J gene: TRBJ2-2; V gene: TRBV2; CDR3 protein: CASNGAGGINTGELFF; CDR3 DNA: TGTGCCAGCAATGGGGCAGGGGGGATAAACACCGGGGAGCTGTTTTTT
D gene: .; clone size: .; J gene: TRBJ2-7; V gene: TRBV5-5; CDR3 protein: CASSGDNSYEQYF; CDR3 DNA: TGTGCCAGCAGCGGGGACAACTCCTACGAGCAGTACTTC
D gene: .; clone size: .; J gene: TRBJ2-6; V gene: TRBV9; CDR3 protein: CASSDRAGANVLTF; CDR3 DNA: TGTGCCAGCAGCGACAGGGCTGGGGCCAACGTCCTGACTTTC
D gene: TRBD2; clone size: .; J gene: TRBJ2-7; V gene: TRBV9; CDR3 protein: CASSVAVSGIYEQYF; CDR3 DNA: TGTGCCAGCAGCGTAGCTGTTAGCGGGATCTACGAGCAGTACTTC
D gene: .; clone size: .; J gene: TRBJ2-1; V gene: TRBV5-1; CDR3 protein: CASSLARGSGNEQFF; CDR3 DNA: TGCGCCAGCAGCTTGGCGCGGGGTTCGGGCAATGAGCAGTTCTTC
D gene: .; clone size: .; J gene: TRBJ2-7; V gene: TRBV2; CDR3 protein: CASSVTGTVGEQYF; CDR3 DNA: TGTGCCAGCAGTGTTACGGGAACGGTGGGCGAGCAGTACTTC
D gene: .; clone size: .; J gene: TRBJ1-1; V gene: TRBV6-6; CDR3 protein: CASSYPTGMDTEAFF; CDR3 DNA: TGTGCCAGCAGTTACCCAACAGGGATGGACACTGAAGCTTTCTTT
D gene: TRBD2; clone size: .; J gene: TRBJ2-3; V gene: TRBV7-3; CDR3 protein: CASTRGGPTDTQYF; CDR3 DNA: TGTGCCAGCACGCGGGGGGGGCCCACAGATACGCAGTATTTT
D gene: .; clone size: .; J gene: TRBJ1-4; V gene: TRBV5-1; CDR3 protein: CASSLVQVTGATNEKLFF; CDR3 DNA: TGCGCCAGCAGCTTGGTCCAAGTTACGGGGGCAACTAATGAAAAACTGTTTTTT
D gene: .; clone size: .; J gene: TRBJ2-2; V gene: TRBV5-1; CDR3 protein: CASRGVAGTSTGELFF; CDR3 DNA: TGCGCCAGCAGGGGTGTGGCCGGGACTTCCACCGGGGAGCTGTTTTTT
D gene: .; clone size: .; J gene: TRBJ1-2; V gene: TRBV6-5; CDR3 protein: CASSYLGLAGYTF; CDR3 DNA: TGTGCCAGCAGTTACTTGGGACTCGCTGGCTACACCTTC
D gene: .; clone size: .; J gene: TRBJ2-7; V gene: TRBV25-1; CDR3 protein: CASATESLEQYF; CDR3 DNA: TGTGCCAGCGCCACTGAGTCTCTCGAGCAGTACTTC
D gene: .; clone size: once; J gene: TRBJ2-7; V gene: TRBV7-9; CDR3 protein: CASSLRERREQYF; CDR3 DNA: TGTGCCAGCAGCCTACGAGAGCGGCGGGAGCAGTACTTC
D gene: .; clone size: .; J gene: TRBJ2-1; V gene: TRBV6-5; CDR3 protein: CASSYWGGEQFF; CDR3 DNA: TGTGCCAGCAGTTACTGGGGCGGTGAGCAGTTCTTC
D gene: TRBD2; clone size: .; J gene: TRBJ2-7; V gene: TRBV7-8; CDR3 protein: CASSLTTSGGEQYF; CDR3 DNA: TGTGCCAGCAGCCTTACGACTAGCGGTGGCGAGCAGTACTTC
D gene: .; clone size: .; J gene: TRBJ2-7; V gene: TRBV5-4; CDR3 protein: CASSLGSSYEQYF; CDR3 DNA: TGTGCCAGCAGCTTGGGGAGCTCCTACGAGCAGTACTTC
D gene: TRBD2; clone size: .; J gene: TRBJ2-5; V gene: TRBV9; CDR3 protein: CASNDGGGKETQYF; CDR3 DNA: TGTGCCAGCAACGACGGGGGGGGCAAAGAGACCCAGTACTTC
D gene: TRBD1; clone size: .; J gene: TRBJ1-5; V gene: TRBV6-1; CDR3 protein: CASSADRGNQPQHF; CDR3 DNA: TGTGCCAGCAGCGCGGACAGGGGCAATCAGCCCCAGCATTTT
D gene: .; clone size: .; J gene: TRBJ2-7; V gene: TRBV27; CDR3 protein: CASSLGGNLPYEQYF; CDR3 DNA: TGTGCCAGCAGTTTGGGCGGGAACCTACCCTACGAGCAGTACTTC
D gene: .; clone size: .; J gene: TRBJ2-1; V gene: TRBV7-6; CDR3 protein: CASSLNSLGNEQFF; CDR3 DNA: TGTGCCAGCAGCTTAAACTCCCTTGGCAATGAGCAGTTCTTC
D gene: .; clone size: .; J gene: TRBJ1-5; V gene: TRBV18; CDR3 protein: CASSPPDRANQPQHF; CDR3 DNA: TGTGCCAGCTCACCACCGGACAGAGCTAATCAGCCCCAGCATTTT
D gene: TRBD1; clone size: .; J gene: TRBJ2-1; V gene: TRBV7-9; CDR3 protein: CASSLRQGVSSYNEQFF; CDR3 DNA: TGTGCCAGCAGCCTCCGACAGGGAGTGTCGTCCTACAATGAGCAGTTCTTC
D gene: .; clone size: .; J gene: TRBJ2-5; V gene: TRBV9; CDR3 protein: CASSVYDRETQYF; CDR3 DNA: TGTGCCAGCAGCGTATATGACAGGGAGACCCAGTACTTC
D gene: .; clone size: .; J gene: TRBJ2-7; V gene: TRBV4-2; CDR3 protein: CASSLRAGAYEQYF; CDR3 DNA: TGTGCCAGCAGCCTGAGGGCCGGCGCCTACGAGCAGTACTTC
D gene: TRBD1; clone size: .; J gene: TRBJ2-7; V gene: TRBV18; CDR3 protein: CASSPPGTASSEQYF; CDR3 DNA: TGTGCCAGCTCACCACCGGGGACAGCTTCGTCCGAGCAGTACTTC
D gene: TRBD1; clone size: few; J gene: TRBJ1-3; V gene: TRBV4-1; CDR3 protein: CASSRQGGNSGNTIYF; CDR3 DNA: TGCGCCAGCAGCCGACAGGGGGGGAATTCTGGAAACACCATATATTTT
D gene: .; clone size: .; J gene: TRBJ2-5; V gene: TRBV28; CDR3 protein: CASSPAEETQYF; CDR3 DNA: TGTGCCAGCAGTCCCGCTGAGGAGACCCAGTACTTC
D gene: .; clone size: .; J gene: TRBJ1-1; V gene: TRBV28; CDR3 protein: CASSRGQSRGAFF; CDR3 DNA: TGTGCCAGCAGCCGAGGACAGTCGAGGGGAGCTTTCTTT
D gene: TRBD1; clone size: .; J gene: TRBJ1-6; V gene: TRBV28; CDR3 protein: CASTAGGLGLSPLHF; CDR3 DNA: TGTGCCAGCACGGCAGGGGGGCTAGGACTTTCACCCCTCCACTTT
D gene: TRBD1; clone size: .; J gene: TRBJ1-2; V gene: TRBV7-2; CDR3 protein: CASSSGTGGPVEGYTF; CDR3 DNA: TGTGCCAGCAGCTCCGGGACAGGGGGCCCCGTGGAGGGCTACACCTTC
D gene: .; clone size: .; J gene: TRBJ2-5; V gene: TRBV25-1; CDR3 protein: CASSERGRGHGTQYF; CDR3 DNA: TGTGCCAGCAGTGAAAGAGGACGGGGACACGGGACCCAGTACTTC
D gene: .; clone size: .; J gene: TRBJ1-3; V gene: TRBV19; CDR3 protein: CASSILGSRQNTIYF; CDR3 DNA: TGTGCCAGTAGTATCTTGGGGAGTCGGCAAAACACCATATATTTT
D gene: TRBD1; clone size: .; J gene: TRBJ2-5; V gene: TRBV11-2; CDR3 protein: CASSPGQEVVETQYF; CDR3 DNA: TGTGCCAGCAGCCCCGGACAGGAAGTCGTCGAGACCCAGTACTTC